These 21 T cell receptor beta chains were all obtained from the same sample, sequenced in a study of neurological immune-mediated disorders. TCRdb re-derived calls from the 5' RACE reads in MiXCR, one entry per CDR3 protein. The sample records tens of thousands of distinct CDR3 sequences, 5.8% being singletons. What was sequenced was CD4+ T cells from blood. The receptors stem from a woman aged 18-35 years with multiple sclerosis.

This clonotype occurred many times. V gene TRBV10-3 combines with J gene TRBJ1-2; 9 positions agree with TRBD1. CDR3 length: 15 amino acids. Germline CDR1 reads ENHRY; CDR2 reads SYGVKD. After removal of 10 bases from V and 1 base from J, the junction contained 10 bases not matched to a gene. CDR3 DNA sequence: TGTGCCACCGAACCGGGACAGGGTTTTAACTATGGCTACACCTTC. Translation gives CATEPGQGFNYGYTF.

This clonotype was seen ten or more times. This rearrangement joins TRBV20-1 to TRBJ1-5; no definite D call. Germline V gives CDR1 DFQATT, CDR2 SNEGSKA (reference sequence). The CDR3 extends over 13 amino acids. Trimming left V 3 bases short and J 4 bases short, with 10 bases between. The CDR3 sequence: CSASPHLNQPQHF. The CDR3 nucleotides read TGCAGTGCTAGCCCGCATCTGAATCAGCCCCAGCATTTT.

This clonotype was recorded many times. The CDR3 loop is CSASEGGSYNEQFF. For the CDR3, the DNA is TGCAGTGCTAGCGAAGGGGGCTCCTACAATGAGCAGTTCTTC. The J gene is TRBJ2-1, the V gene TRBV20-1, with D possibly matching TRBD1 (6 bases). The V end was cut by 3 bases, the J end by 0 bases, with 9 bases between. The CDR3 is 14 residues long. In germline, CDR1 is DFQATT, CDR2 SNEGSKA (reference sequence).

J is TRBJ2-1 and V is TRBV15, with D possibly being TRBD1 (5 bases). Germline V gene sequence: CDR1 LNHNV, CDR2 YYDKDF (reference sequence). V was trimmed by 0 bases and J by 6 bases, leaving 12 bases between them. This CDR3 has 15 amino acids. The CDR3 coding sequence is TGTGCCACCAGCAGAGACAGGGAAATCCCCAATGAGCAGTTCTTC. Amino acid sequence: CATSRDREIPNEQFF.

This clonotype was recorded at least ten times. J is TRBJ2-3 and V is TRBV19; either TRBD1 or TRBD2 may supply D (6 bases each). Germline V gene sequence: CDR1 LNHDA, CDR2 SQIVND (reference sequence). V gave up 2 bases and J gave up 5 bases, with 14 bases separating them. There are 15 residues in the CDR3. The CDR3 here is CASSISTGAGDTQYF. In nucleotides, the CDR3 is TGTGCCAGTAGTATATCGACGGGGGCGGGAGATACGCAGTATTTT.

The CDR3 nucleotides are TGCGCCAGCAGTCCTACTAACTATGGCTACACCTTC. Its translation is CASSPTNYGYTF. J is TRBJ1-2 and V is TRBV10-2; no firm D call. CDR3 size: 12 residues. V lost 5 bases and J 0 bases, leaving 4 bases between the germline ends. The germline gives CDR1 WSHSY, CDR2 SAAADI.

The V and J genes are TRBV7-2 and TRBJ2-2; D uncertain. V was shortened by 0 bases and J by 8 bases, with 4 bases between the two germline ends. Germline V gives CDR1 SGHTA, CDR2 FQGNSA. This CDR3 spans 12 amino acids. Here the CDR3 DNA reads TGTGCCAGCAGCTTAGCGAGGGGGGAGCTGTTTTTT. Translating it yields CASSLARGELFF.

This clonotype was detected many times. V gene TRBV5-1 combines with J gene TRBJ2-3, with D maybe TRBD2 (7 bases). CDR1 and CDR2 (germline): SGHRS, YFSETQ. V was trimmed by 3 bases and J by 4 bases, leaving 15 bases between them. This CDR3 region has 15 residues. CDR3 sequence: CASSSVGGAADTQYF. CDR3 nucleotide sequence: TGCGCCAGCAGCTCCGTGGGGGGGGCCGCAGATACGCAGTATTTT.

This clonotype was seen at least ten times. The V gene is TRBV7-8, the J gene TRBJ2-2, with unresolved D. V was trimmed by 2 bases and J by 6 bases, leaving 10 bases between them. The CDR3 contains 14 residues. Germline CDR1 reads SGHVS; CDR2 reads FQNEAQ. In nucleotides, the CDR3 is TGTGCCAGCAGCTTAAAAAACTCGGCCGGGGAGCTGTTTTTT. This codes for CASSLKNSAGELFF.

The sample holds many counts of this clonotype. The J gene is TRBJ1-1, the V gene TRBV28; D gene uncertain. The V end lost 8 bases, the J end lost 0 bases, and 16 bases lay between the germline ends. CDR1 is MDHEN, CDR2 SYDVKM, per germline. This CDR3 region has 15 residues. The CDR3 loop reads CASPPPGALNTEAFF. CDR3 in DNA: TGTGCCAGCCCTCCCCCTGGCGCATTGAACACTGAAGCTTTCTTT.

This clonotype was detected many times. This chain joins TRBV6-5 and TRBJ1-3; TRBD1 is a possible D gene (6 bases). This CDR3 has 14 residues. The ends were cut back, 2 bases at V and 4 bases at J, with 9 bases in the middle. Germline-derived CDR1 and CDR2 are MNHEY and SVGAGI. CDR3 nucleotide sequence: TGTGCCAGCAGTTACCGGGGGGGCGGAAACACCATATATTTT. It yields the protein CASSYRGGGNTIYF.

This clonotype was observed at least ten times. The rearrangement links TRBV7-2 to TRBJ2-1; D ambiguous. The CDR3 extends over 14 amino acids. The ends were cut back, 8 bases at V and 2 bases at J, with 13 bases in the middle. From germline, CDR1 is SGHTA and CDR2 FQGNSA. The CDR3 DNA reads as TGTGCCAGCCTTCCGACGCAGGCCTACAATGAGCAGTTCTTC. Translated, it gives CASLPTQAYNEQFF.

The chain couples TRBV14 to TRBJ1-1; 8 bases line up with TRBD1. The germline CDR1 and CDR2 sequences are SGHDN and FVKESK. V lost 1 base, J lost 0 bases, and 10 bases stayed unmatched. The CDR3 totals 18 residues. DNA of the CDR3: TGTGCCAGCAGCCAAGGGGTAGGACAGGGAATATTGAACACTGAAGCTTTCTTT. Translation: CASSQGVGQGILNTEAFF.

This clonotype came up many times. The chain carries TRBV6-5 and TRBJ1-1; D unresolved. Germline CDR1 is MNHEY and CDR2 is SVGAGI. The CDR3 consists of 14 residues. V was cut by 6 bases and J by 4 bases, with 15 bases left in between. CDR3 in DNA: TGTGCCAGCAGACGCGAGGCCGAGGGCACTGAAGCTTTCTTT. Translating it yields CASRREAEGTEAFF.

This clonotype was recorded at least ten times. CDR3 nucleotides: TGCAGCGCTGACAGAGCTAACACCGGGGAGCTGTTTTTT. This codes for CSADRANTGELFF. The rearrangement links TRBV29-1 to TRBJ2-2; possible D gene TRBD1, 5 bases. Trimming left V 7 bases short and J 2 bases short, with 11 bases between. The CDR3 runs to 13 residues. In germline, CDR1 is SQVTM, CDR2 ANQGSEA.

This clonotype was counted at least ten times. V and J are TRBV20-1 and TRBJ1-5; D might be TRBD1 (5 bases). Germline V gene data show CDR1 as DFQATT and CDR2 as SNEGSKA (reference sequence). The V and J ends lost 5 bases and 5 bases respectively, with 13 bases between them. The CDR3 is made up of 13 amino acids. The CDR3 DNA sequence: TGCAGTGCTCAGCCACGGGGGGATCAGCCCCAGCATTTT. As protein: CSAQPRGDQPQHF.

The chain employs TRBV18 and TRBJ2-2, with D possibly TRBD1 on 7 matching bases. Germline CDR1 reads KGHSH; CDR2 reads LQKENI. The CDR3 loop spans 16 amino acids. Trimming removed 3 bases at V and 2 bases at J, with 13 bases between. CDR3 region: CASSPRRGVNTGELFF. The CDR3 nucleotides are TGTGCCAGCTCACCGCGCAGGGGGGTTAACACCGGGGAGCTGTTTTTT. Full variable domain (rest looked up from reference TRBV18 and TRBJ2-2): NAGVMQNPRHLVRRRGQEARLRCSPMKGHSHVYWYRQLPEEGLKFMVYLQKENIIDESGMPKERFSAEFPKEGPSILRIQQVVRGDSAAYFCASSPRRGVNTGELFFGEGSRLTVL.

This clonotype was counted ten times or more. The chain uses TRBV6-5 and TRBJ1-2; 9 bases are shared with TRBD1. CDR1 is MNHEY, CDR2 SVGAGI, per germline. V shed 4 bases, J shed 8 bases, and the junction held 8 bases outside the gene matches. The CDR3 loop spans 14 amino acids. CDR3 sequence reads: CASSFGGQGVGYTF. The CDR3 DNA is TGTGCCAGCAGTTTCGGGGGACAGGGAGTCGGCTACACCTTC.

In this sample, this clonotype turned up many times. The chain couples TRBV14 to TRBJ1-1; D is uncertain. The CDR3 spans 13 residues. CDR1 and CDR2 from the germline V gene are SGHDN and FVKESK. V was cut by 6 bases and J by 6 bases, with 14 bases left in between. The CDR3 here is CASSSFMGAEAFF. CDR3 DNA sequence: TGTGCCAGCAGTAGTTTCATGGGCGCTGAAGCTTTCTTT.

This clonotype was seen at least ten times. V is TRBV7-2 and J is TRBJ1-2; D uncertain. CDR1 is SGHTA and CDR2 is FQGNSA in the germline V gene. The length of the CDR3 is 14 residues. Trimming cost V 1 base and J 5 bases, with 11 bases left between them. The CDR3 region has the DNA TGTGCCAGCAGCTTAGAGCGTAGCTTATATGGCTACACCTTC. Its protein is CASSLERSLYGYTF.

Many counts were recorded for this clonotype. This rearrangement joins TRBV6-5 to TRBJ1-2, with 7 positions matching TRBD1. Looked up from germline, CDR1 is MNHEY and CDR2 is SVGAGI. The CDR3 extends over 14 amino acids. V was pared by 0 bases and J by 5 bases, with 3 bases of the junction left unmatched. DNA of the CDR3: TGTGCCAGCAGTTACTCGGGCAGGGGGTATGGCTACACCTTC. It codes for CASSYSGRGYGYTF.